The sequence of this T cell receptor (beta chain) was determined in a study of T cell changes during pregnancy in multiple sclerosis. Sequencing was performed with immunoSEQ multiplex PCR; in TCRdb, only in-frame clones are kept and a portion is missing. This sample has approximately 59,000 clones, with around 90% found just once. This TCR derives from a female donor in good health, enrolled as a control in a pregnancy study. Sample: peripheral blood, taken in the third trimester of pregnancy.

The CDR3 nucleotides are TGTGCCAGCAGCCCGACGGACTCCCTTGGGACCAAAAACATTCAGTACTTC. Protein: CASSPTDSLGTKNIQYF. This chain links TRBV4-2 with TRBJ2-4, with D possibly being TRBD2 (5 bases). The CDR3 consists of 17 residues. V gave up 4 bases and J gave up 2 bases, with 18 bases separating them. Germline V gene sequence: CDR1 LGHNA, CDR2 YNFKEQ.